This TCR beta chain was observed in a study of identical twins. Whole-study findings and limits: Out-of-frame alpha sequences common to twins were enriched for low generation probability. Partial confounding of zero-insertion analyses by invariant MAIT and iNKT cells was possible. In cord blood, abundant beta clonotypes had fewer insertions; memory showed no trend.

Template switching added a universal primer site; cDNA carried unique molecular identifiers. TCRdb reanalysed the 5' RACE reads using MiXCR and keeps one entry per CDR3 protein. The repertoire includes roughly 490,000 distinct CDR3 sequences, roughly an eighth of them detected once, and approximately 0.98% sits in the top ten. V was clipped by 0 bases and J by 0 bases, with 14 bases between them. There are 17 residues in the CDR3. CDR1 is LNHNV and CDR2 is YYDKDF in the germline V gene (reference sequence). A remark on this clonotype: Its antigen is still unknown.

This sample was also put to use in a study of yellow fever vaccine responses in identical twins.

The sequencing input was CD4+ T cells sorted from blood. The TCR was taken from a woman aged 18-30 years in good health. The J gene is TRBJ1-1, the V gene TRBV15; D gene uncertain. CDR3 sequence (DNA): TGTGCCACCAGCAGAGATTTATTGGAAGGGCTGAACACTGAAGCTTTCTTT. Translated, it gives CATSRDLLEGLNTEAFF.